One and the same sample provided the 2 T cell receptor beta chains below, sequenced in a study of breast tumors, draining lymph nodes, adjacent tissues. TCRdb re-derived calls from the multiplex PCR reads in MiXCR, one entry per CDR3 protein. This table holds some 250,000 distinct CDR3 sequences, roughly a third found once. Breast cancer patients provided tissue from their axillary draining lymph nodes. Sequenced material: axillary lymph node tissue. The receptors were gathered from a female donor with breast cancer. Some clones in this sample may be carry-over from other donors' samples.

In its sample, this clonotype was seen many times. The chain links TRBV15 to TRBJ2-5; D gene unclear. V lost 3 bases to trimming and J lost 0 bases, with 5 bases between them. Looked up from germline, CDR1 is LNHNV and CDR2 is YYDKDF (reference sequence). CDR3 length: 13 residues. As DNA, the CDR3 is TGTGCCACCAGCAGGGGTGACCAAGAGACCCAGTACTTC. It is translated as CATSRGDQETQYF.

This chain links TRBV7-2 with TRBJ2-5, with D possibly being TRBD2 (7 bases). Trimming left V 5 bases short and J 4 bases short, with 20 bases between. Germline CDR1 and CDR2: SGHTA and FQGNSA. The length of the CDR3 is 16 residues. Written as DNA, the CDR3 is TGTGCCAGCAGCCTGGGGGGAGGGGGTCGTGGAGAGACCCAGTACTTC. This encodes CASSLGGGGRGETQYF.